These T cell receptor beta chains were read from a single sample in a study of technical replicates of blood from a few donors. Using immunoSEQ multiplex PCR, the repertoire was profiled, and TCRdb retains in-frame clones only, with some absent. The sample shows about 84,000 clones, 95% to 98% of them seen only once. Material for sequencing was T cells isolated from PBMCs. Every receptor here comes from a human donor in good health. Both conserved end residues are part of each CDR3. The D gene is left open where the match is weak. Rows may omit the clone size; those that give it use once, few, many or a size class.

>-|TRBV6-1|TRBJ2-1|-
CASSGGLGVQEQFF
TGTGCCAGCAGTGGGGGACTGGGGGTTCAAGAGCAGTTCTTC
>TRBD1|TRBV4-1|TRBJ1-5|-
CASSPRDRDNQPQHF
TGCGCCAGCAGCCCTCGGGACAGGGATAATCAGCCCCAGCATTTT
>TRBD1|TRBV13|TRBJ1-1|-
CASSKFGQGNTEAFF
TGTGCCAGCAGCAAATTCGGACAGGGGAACACTGAAGCTTTCTTT
>-|TRBV29-1|TRBJ2-2|-
CSVDRGNTGELFF
TGCAGCGTTGACAGGGGGAACACCGGGGAGCTGTTTTTT
>TRBD2|TRBV19|TRBJ2-5|-
CASGTKETQYF
TGTGCCTCCGGGACTAAAGAGACCCAGTACTTC
>TRBD1|TRBV10-3|TRBJ2-5|-
CAISEPGTGEETQYF
TGTGCCATCAGTGAGCCCGGGACAGGGGAAGAGACCCAGTACTTC
>-|TRBV28|TRBJ1-1|-
CASSPSTGNTEAFF
TGTGCCAGCAGTCCATCGACAGGGAACACTGAAGCTTTCTTT
>-|TRBV10-3|TRBJ2-1|-
CAISEGTYNEQFF
TGTGCCATCAGTGAGGGGACTTACAATGAGCAGTTCTTC
>TRBD1|TRBV19|TRBJ2-7|-
CASSMRGQGYEQYF
TGTGCCAGTAGTATGCGGGGACAGGGCTACGAGCAGTACTTC
>-|TRBV11-1|TRBJ2-7|-
CASSLFFGTLYEQYF
TGTGCCAGCAGCTTATTTTTCGGGACTCTCTACGAGCAGTACTTC
>TRBD1|TRBV7-9|TRBJ2-7|-
CASRPGGGDAYEQYF
TGTGCCAGCAGGCCAGGGGGCGGGGACGCCTACGAGCAGTACTTC
>-|TRBV6-1|TRBJ1-5|-
CASSERGRGSNQPQHF
TGTGCCAGCAGTGAAAGGGGGAGGGGAAGCAATCAGCCCCAGCATTTT
>TRBD1|TRBV30|TRBJ1-1|-
CAWRTRQGATEAFF
TGTGCCTGGAGAACGAGACAGGGTGCGACTGAAGCTTTCTTT
>TRBD2|TRBV6-4|TRBJ2-1|-
CASSAGTSGGTSSYNEQFF
TGTGCCAGCAGTGCAGGGACTAGCGGGGGGACAAGCTCCTACAATGAGCAGTTCTTC
>TRBD1|TRBV6-6|TRBJ1-2|-
CASSPSGQGYDYTF
TGTGCCAGCAGTCCGTCGGGACAGGGGTATGACTACACCTTC
>TRBD2|TRBV2|TRBJ2-1|-
CASREGLAGWNEQFF
TGTGCCAGCAGGGAAGGACTAGCGGGATGGAATGAGCAGTTCTTC
>-|TRBV13|TRBJ1-5|-
CASSLGGSNQPQHF
TGTGCCAGCAGCCTGGGGGGGTCCAATCAGCCCCAGCATTTT
>-|TRBV28|TRBJ1-4|-
CASSSRVRLNEKLFF
TGTGCCAGCAGCTCCCGGGTGCGACTTAATGAAAAACTGTTTTTT
>TRBD1|TRBV6-1|TRBJ2-7|-
CASSEYLQGAYEQYF
TGTGCCAGCAGTGAATACTTACAGGGGGCCTACGAGCAGTACTTC
>TRBD2|TRBV4-1|TRBJ2-3|once
CASSKVSSGGQRVDTQYF
TGCGCCAGCAGCAAGGTCTCTAGCGGGGGGCAGAGGGTAGATACGCAGTATTTT
>TRBD2|TRBV28|TRBJ2-5|-
CASSLSPLAGGEQETQYF
TGTGCCAGCAGTTTATCCCCGCTAGCGGGGGGCGAGCAAGAGACCCAGTACTTC
>TRBD1|TRBV10-1|TRBJ2-7|-
CASSESRGISSEQYF
TGCGCCAGCAGTGAGTCCAGGGGGATCTCCAGCGAGCAGTACTTC
>-|TRBV6-5|TRBJ2-5|-
CASSYAGSRQETQYF
TGTGCCAGCAGTTACGCAGGAAGTCGCCAAGAGACCCAGTACTTC
>-|TRBV6-1|TRBJ2-7|-
CASSESWSYEQYF
TGTGCCAGCAGTGAATCCTGGAGCTACGAGCAGTACTTC
>-|TRBV6-5|TRBJ2-1|once
CASVGDSYNEQFF
TGTGCCAGCGTAGGGGACTCCTACAATGAGCAGTTCTTC
>TRBD1|TRBV4-1|TRBJ2-1|-
CASSQERGQDEQFF
TGCGCCAGCAGCCAAGAAAGAGGACAGGACGAGCAGTTCTTC
>-|TRBV7-8|TRBJ2-1|-
CASSLVGRRAGNNEQFF
TGTGCCAGCAGCTTAGTCGGCCGCCGGGCCGGGAACAATGAGCAGTTCTTC
>TRBD1|TRBV7-2|TRBJ1-1|-
CASSQGDRDGEAFF
TGTGCCAGCAGCCAGGGGGACAGGGACGGTGAAGCTTTCTTT
>-|TRBV29-1|TRBJ1-2|-
CSVPPAGDGYTF
TGCAGCGTGCCCCCCGCAGGGGATGGCTACACCTTC
>-|TRBV18|TRBJ1-4|-
CASSPGRPSEKLFF
TGTGCCAGCTCACCGGGGAGGCCTTCTGAAAAACTGTTTTTT
>-|TRBV5-8|TRBJ2-7|-
CASSFLGRGTYEQYF
TGTGCCAGCAGCTTTCTGGGGAGGGGGACCTACGAGCAGTACTTC